Sequencing of this T cell receptor beta chain was carried out in a study of Ad26.COV2.S vaccination and SARS-CoV-2 variants. Measured with immunoSEQ multiplex PCR; TCRdb has only the in-frame clones, and not every one. The sample shows about 320,000 clones, 85% to 90% of them seen only once. Details on this clone: Its antigen is not known.

Regarding treatment: roughly 19 received Ad26.COV2.S at low or high dose, single or two shots; several received placebo; per-sample allocation not given. After the first vaccine or placebo injection, samples were drawn on day 63. From germline, CDR1 is LGHDT and CDR2 YNNKEL (reference sequence). The CDR3 totals 15 residues. V lost 4 bases to trimming and J lost 5 bases, with 12 bases between them. General observations from the study: The TCR-based breadth and depth measures might underestimate overall T cell responses.

The chain couples TRBV3-1 (or the pseudogene TRBV3-2) to TRBJ1-6; maybe TRBD1 (5 bases). This clonotype was sampled from a person aged 18-60 years who received the Ad26.COV2.S COVID-19 vaccine or a placebo. The specimen comprised peripheral blood, sampled in a trial of Ad26.COV2.S vaccine versus placebo. CDR3 in amino acids: CASSRRQTDNSPLHF. CDR3 in DNA: TGTGCCAGCAGCCGTCGACAGACAGATAATTCACCCCTCCACTTT.